This T cell receptor beta chain was captured by sequencing in a study of T cell responses to AZD1222 COVID-19 vaccine. Doses given second, at about 4 or about 12 weeks, were pooled. Concerning this clone itself: Its antigen is unidentified.

Trimming stripped 6 bases from V and 8 bases from J, with 14 bases between. CDR1 is LGHNT and CDR2 is FRNRAP in the germline V gene. The CDR3 is 13 amino acids. Findings of the study overall: The peak T cell response came first, and repertoires were sampled only after it. Spike was spanned by vaccine-associated CD4 TCRs, which were dominant at 160-218 and 743-854.

Method: immunoSEQ multiplex PCR; TCRdb's copy keeps in-frame clones and lacks some. The sample lists 120,000 to 150,000 clones, more than 75% seen once, with 1.5% to 2.5% in the top ten. The material sequenced was peripheral blood, taken 28 days after the second AZD1222 dose. The receptor comes from an adult who received the AZD1222 COVID-19 vaccine. The V gene is TRBV12-5, the J gene TRBJ1-3; tentatively, D is TRBD1 (5 bases). The DNA of the CDR3 is TGTGCTAGTGGCGGGGACGCCCAAGACACCATATATTTT. Translating gives CASGGDAQDTIYF. Full variable domain (rest looked up from reference TRBV12-5 and TRBJ1-3): DARVTQTPRHKVTEMGQEVTMRCQPILGHNTVFWYRQTMMQGLELLAYFRNRAPLDDSGMPKDRFSAEMPDATLATLKIQPSEPRDSAVYFCASGGDAQDTIYFGEGSWLTVV.